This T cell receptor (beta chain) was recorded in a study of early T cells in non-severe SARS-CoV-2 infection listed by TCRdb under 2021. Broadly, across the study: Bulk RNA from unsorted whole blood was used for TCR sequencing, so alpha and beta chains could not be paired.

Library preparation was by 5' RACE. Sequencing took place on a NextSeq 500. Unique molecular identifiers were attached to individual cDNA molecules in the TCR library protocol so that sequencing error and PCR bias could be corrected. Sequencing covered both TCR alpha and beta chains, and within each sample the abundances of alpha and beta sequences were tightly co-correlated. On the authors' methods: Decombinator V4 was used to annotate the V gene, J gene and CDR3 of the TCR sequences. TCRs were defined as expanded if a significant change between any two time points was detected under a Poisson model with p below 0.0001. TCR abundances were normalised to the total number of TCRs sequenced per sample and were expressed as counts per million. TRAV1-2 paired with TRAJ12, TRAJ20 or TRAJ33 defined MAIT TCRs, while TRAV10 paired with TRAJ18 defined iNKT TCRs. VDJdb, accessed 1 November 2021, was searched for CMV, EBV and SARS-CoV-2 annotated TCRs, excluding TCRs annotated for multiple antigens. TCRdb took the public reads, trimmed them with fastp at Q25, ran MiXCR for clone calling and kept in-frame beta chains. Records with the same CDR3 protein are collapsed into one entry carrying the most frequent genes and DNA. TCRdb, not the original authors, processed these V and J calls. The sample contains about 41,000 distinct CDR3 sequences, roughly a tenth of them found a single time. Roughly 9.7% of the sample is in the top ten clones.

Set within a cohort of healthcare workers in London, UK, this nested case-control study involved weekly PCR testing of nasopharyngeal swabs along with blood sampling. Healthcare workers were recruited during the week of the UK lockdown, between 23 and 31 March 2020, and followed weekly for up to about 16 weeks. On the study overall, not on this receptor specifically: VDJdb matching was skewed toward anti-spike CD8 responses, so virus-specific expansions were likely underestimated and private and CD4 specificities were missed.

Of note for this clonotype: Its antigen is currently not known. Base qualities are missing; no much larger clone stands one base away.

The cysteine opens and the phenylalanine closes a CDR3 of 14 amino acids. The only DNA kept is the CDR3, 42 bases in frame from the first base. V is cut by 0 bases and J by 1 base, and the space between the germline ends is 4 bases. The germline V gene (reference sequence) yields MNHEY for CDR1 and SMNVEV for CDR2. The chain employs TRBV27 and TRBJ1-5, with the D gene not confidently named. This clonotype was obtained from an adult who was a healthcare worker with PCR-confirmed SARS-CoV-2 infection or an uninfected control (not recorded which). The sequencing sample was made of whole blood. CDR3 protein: CASSLSYSNQPQHF. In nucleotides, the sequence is TGTGCCAGCAGTTTATCGTACAGCAATCAGCCCCAGCATTTT.